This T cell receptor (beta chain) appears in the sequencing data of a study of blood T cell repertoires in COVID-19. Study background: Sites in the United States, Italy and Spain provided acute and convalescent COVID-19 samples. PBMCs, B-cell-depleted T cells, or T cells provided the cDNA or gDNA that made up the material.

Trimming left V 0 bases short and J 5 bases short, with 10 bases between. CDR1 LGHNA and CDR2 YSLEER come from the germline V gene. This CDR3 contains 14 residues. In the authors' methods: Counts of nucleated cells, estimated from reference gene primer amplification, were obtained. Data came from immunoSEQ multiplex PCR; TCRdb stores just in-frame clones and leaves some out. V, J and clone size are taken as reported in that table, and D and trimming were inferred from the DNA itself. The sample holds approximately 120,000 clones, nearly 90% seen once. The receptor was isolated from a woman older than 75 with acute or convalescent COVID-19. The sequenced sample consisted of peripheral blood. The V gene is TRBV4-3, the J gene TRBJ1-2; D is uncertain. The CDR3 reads CASSQELNGYGYTF. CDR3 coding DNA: TGCGCCAGCAGCCAAGAGTTGAACGGTTATGGCTACACCTTC.